The T cell receptor (beta chain) under discussion was sequenced for a study of cytomegalovirus exposure and HLA in healthy donors (dated by TCRdb to about 2017). Broadly, across the study: An earlier analysis of 587 of the donors reported 250 to 350 Gb of sequence data and around 110 million unique TCR beta sequences obtained from about 179 million T cells. Roughly 300 gigabases of sequencing data and 70 million to 95 million unique TCR sequences made up an early release that covered roughly 670 HLA-typed donors. The genetic ancestry cluster associated with self-reported Caucasian donors included 81% of the roughly 390 genotyped donors. The aim of the study was to test whether cataloging public T cell receptors could identify signatures of past pathogen exposure. The study used immunosequencing to profile the T cell repertoires of approximately 630 subjects and linked those repertoires to cytomegalovirus serostatus. Along with the roughly 700-subject first cohort, a separate validation cohort of over 90 different subjects was used. High-throughput TCR immunosequencing, statistical association of individual TCRs with disease status, and machine learning were combined to predict cytomegalovirus infection status. A later analysis re-examined previously published TCR beta repertoires from more than 650 donors and added high-resolution HLA genotyping to investigate patterns of TCR occurrence. In the later analysis, no new phenotypic data were used to find candidate immune exposures; instead, reliance was placed on TCR beta sequences and their occurrence across donors. An earlier analysis of 587 of the donors used high-throughput TCR beta sequencing to judge whether each TCR beta V gene segment behaved as functional or pseudogenic. Donor age, sex, ethnicity and CMV serostatus were collected together with the repertoire data. In a later genetic analysis, genome-wide SNP genotypes for about three fifths of the 666 donors were used, and that subset was treated as a discovery cohort. Every discovery cohort repertoire had been produced on one sequencing platform. HLA typing included class I and class II loci at four-digit resolution. The number of donors typed differed by locus, with about 629-630 for A, B, C, DRB1 and DQB1, about 500 for DQA1, nearly 610 for DPA1, and about 450 for DPB1. About five DR-DQ haplotypes were treated as single units for association and clustering because of strong linkage in the cohort. On average, roughly 200,000 unique TCR beta nucleotide sequences were sequenced per donor among roughly 430 genotyped donors of the cohort, with 15% to 20% of those sequences being non-productive.

At the junction V is shortened by 5 bases and J by 4 bases, with 10 bases in between. Taken from cysteine to phenylalanine, the CDR3 has 13 residues. Of all the DNA, just the CDR3 is kept, 39 bases in frame from base 1. The germline V gene sets CDR1 to SGHAT and CDR2 to FQNNGV. In total, just over 650 healthy bone marrow donors made up the cohort. All cohort members were sampled while nominally healthy, although unrecorded immune exposures were likely present. The donor tested CMV seronegative, placing the donor among the roughly 400 seronegative members of the cohort. A peripheral blood sample was collected from each donor, and TCR beta sequencing was performed on peripheral blood mononuclear cells. The Qiagen DNeasy Blood Extraction Kit was used to extract genomic DNA from the blood cell samples. Preparation of the library involved the immunoSEQ multiplex PCR assay. The multiplex PCR relied on a mix of 60 forward primers for TCR Vbeta segments and 13 reverse primers for TCR Jbeta segments. Amplification of the CDR3 region of rearranged TCR beta genes was performed with a multiplex PCR assay on genomic DNA. On the Illumina HiSeq System, the amplified TCR beta libraries were sequenced as 87-base-pair reads. In the authors' own workflow: In a later analysis, tens of millions of unique TCR beta chains were counted across the roughly 670 repertoires, and around 11 million of these chains were shared by at least two donors. Raw reads were error-corrected and collapsed into unique sequences by a nearest-neighbor algorithm in which closely related sequences were merged to remove PCR and sequencing errors. CDR3 sequences were aligned to IMGT reference sequences to assign V, D and J gene segments. Each retained sequence needed at least a six-nucleotide match to both a V gene segment and a J gene segment. Rearrangements were called productive when the CDR3 lacked stop codons and stayed in frame with V and J; all others were non-productive. Following IMGT convention, CDR3 was defined as the stretch from the second conserved V-encoded cysteine up to the conserved J-encoded phenylalanine. The earlier analysis of 500 to 750 of the donors excluded any sequence lacking an unambiguous match to a single V gene segment. An earlier analysis of around 600 of the donors classified V segments as functional when productive rearrangements were above 56.7% and as segregating when the standard deviation between donors was above 5%. To diagnose cytomegalovirus status from the catalog of TCR beta chain sequences, a statistical classification framework was built. A later analysis assigned V and J genes by comparing TCR nucleotide sequences with IMGT/GENE-DB human TR gene sequences. Using the TCRdist pipeline, a later analysis assigned CDR3 sequences along with most-parsimonious VDJ recombination scenarios. A later analysis defined each TCR beta chain by its CDR3 amino acid sequence plus V-gene family, and excluded reads lacking a unique V-gene family. As a way to deal with suspected cross-contamination and a sequencing artifact, a later analysis dropped over 550 nucleotide sequences that were highly shared and had low generation probability. In a later analysis, a clonal expansion index for each public chain was calculated from normalized within-repertoire ranks of inferred template counts. A later analysis computed generation probabilities with a VDJ recombination model fitted to out-of-frame rearrangements, and checked the results against IGoR. In a later analysis, hypergeometric tests were used to score TCR-TCR, TCR-HLA and TCR-CMV co-occurrence, with a repertoire-size bias correction applied to TCR pairs. False discovery rates were estimated in a later analysis by permuting HLA or CMV assignments 20 times. In a later analysis, co-occurring TCRs were grouped using DBSCAN, with TCRdist sequence similarity added in when clustering inside HLA-allele-positive subsets. Repertoires with fewer than 30,000 or more than 120,000 public chains were left out of co-occurrence clustering, as were about five repertoires with anomalous nucleotide sharing. TCRdb's version of the immuneACCESS table is confined to in-frame rearrangements and falls short of the full clone set. An unresolved V gene accounts for under half of the shortfall where checked; the remainder is of unknown origin. V and J calls and clone size are copied from that table; D and trimming were computed from the DNA. The sample table contains fewer than 250,000 clones; only one count was recorded for nearly 80% of them. Approximately 2% of the sample lies in the top ten.

General conclusions and limits of the study: It was suggested by the authors that the approach could potentially be generalized to other disease states and immunological phenotypes. Assigning TCR associations to individual alleles was difficult when HLA alleles, especially DR and DQ, strongly co-occurred. An association between a missense DCLRE1C variant and V-gene and J-gene trimming of TCR beta chains was found in a later genetic analysis and replicated in an independent cohort. In a later analysis, the rate of TCR association differed among HLA loci, with DRB1 alleles having the most associated TCRs and HLA-C alleles having the fewest. A later analysis reported that several top co-occurrence clusters appeared linked to parvovirus B19, influenza, CMV and Epstein-Barr virus. In vitro tests confirmed that three of the cytomegalovirus-associated TCR beta chains recognize cytomegalovirus antigens. Presence/absence analyses assumed roughly uniform sequencing depth across donors, an assumption that may not hold. Because the 87-base-pair reads could not distinguish some IMGT-functional V segments, including TRBV6-2 and TRBV6-3, those segments were excluded. In a later analysis, most CMV-associated TCR beta chains were found to appear HLA-restricted, with HLA associations seemingly driven largely by CMV exposure. Because HLA typing was missing for some donors at each locus, association tests included only the typed subset. In a later analysis, 16,951 TCR beta sequences were associated with specific HLA alleles at a false discovery rate of 0.05. In both the original and validation cohorts, the classifier was reported to diagnose cytomegalovirus status with high specificity and sensitivity. The earlier analysis of approximately 540 of the donors excluded some 15 rarely observed V segments, including chromosome 9 orphons, because counts were too low. Correlated functional status among segregating V segments might be attributable to linkage disequilibrium, but an unknown experimental factor could not be ruled out. For the cohort, immune exposure information was limited to CMV serostatus. In an earlier analysis of roughly 560 of the donors, most TCR beta V segments were observed in productive rearrangements about 87% or about 30% of the time, broadly matching IMGT annotations. A later genetic analysis reported fewer N-insertions in productive TCRs among donors in an Asian-associated ancestry cluster than the approximately 700-donor mean. Most TCR sequences were observed very rarely across donors, whereas some public TCRs were present in many individuals. This cohort had only TCR beta chains sequenced, and the lack of alpha or paired-chain data limited which features could be detected. A later analysis found that HLA-associated TCR beta chains were more clonally expanded and had lower generation probabilities than equally common non-associated chains. A further reported finding was that TCR beta sequences accurately predicted the HLA-A and HLA-B alleles for most subjects in the first cohort. A cluster of highly shared sequence variants was judged likely to be a technical artifact of the sequencing pipeline. In the study, around 150 TCR beta chains were listed as associated with cytomegalovirus.

As concerns this clone: The clone's antigen remains unknown. Per-nucleotide qualities are absent, and no much larger clonotype sits a single base away.

The source material was PBMCs. This TCR came from a male donor in good health and CMV-seronegative. The V and J genes are TRBV11-2 and TRBJ2-3; D gene: possibly TRBD2, on 6 matching bases. In nucleotides, the sequence is TGTGCCAGCAGCCCCCGACTAGCAGATACGCAGTATTTT. This encodes CASSPRLADTQYF.